Following are 2 T cell receptor beta chains from one sample sequenced in a study of cytomegalovirus exposure and HLA in healthy donors. 13 Jbeta primers and 60 Vbeta primers were used for the PCR. Produced via immunoSEQ multiplex PCR; TCRdb's table is partial and in-frame only. The data show 130,000 or so clones, roughly 85% seen once. What was sequenced was PBMCs. These receptors came from a woman aged 25-40 years in good health and CMV-seropositive.

The chain combines TRBV19 with TRBJ2-7; possibly TRBD1 for D (6 bases). The CDR3 spans 12 residues. The V gene lost 5 bases and the J gene lost 9 bases, with 14 bases spanning the gap. CDR1 and CDR2 (germline): LNHDA, SQIVND (reference sequence). As DNA, the CDR3 is TGTGCCAGTAGTTTGGGAGAAGGGGGGCAGTACTTC. Translation: CASSLGEGGQYF. Drawing the rest from reference TRBV19 and TRBJ2-7, the complete variable domain is DGGITQSPKYLFRKEGQNVTLSCEQNLNHDAMYWYRQDPGQGLRLIYYSQIVNDFQKGDIAEGYSVSREKKESFPLTVTSAQKNPTAFYLCASSLGEGGQYFGPGTRLTVT.

V is TRBV6-6 and J is TRBJ2-7; 7 bases agree with TRBD2. Trimming removed 6 bases from V and 4 bases from J; junction bases left unmatched: 3. Germline assignment: CDR1 MNHNY and CDR2 SVGAGI (reference sequence). The CDR3 spans 12 residues. CDR3 nucleotides: TGTGCCAGCAGGTTGGGAGGGTACGAGCAGTACTTC. Translation gives CASRLGGYEQYF.